This T cell receptor beta chain comes out of a study of graft-versus-host responses after intestinal transplantation (dated by TCRdb to the early 2020s). Context from the whole study: Recipients received multivisceral, liver-intestinal, or isolated intestinal transplants. Donor T cell macrochimerism was defined as a peak of at least 4% donor T cells among recipient peripheral blood mononuclear cells. Samples from a few later patients were sequenced in-house on an Illumina MiSeq with MiXCR processing rather than by the commercial service. To identify alloreactive clones, pre-transplant mixed lymphocyte reaction products were sequenced and compared with unstimulated pre-transplant donor and recipient T cells. A cohort of about 25 intestinal transplant recipients, including one retransplant, was enrolled, and a few patients lacking pretransplant specimens were excluded. Every recipient was given anti-thymocyte globulin induction, followed by approximately 3 years of maintenance tacrolimus and steroids. Graft-versus-host and host-versus-graft alloreactive T cell clones were tracked in the graft, circulation and bone marrow after intestinal transplantation using bulk TCR-beta CDR3 sequencing. The paper as a whole reports these results and caveats: GvH clones were found in recipient bone marrow, and some of the GvH clones appeared earlier in ileal mucosa or blood, which is consistent with an intestinal mucosal origin. Early after transplant, peak levels of circulating GvH clones were found to be associated with declines in HvG clones. The conclusions were limited by the relatively low number and heterogeneity of the intestinal transplant patients. High GvH to HvG T cell clonal ratios were observed in the allografts of patients with donor T cell macrochimerism.

Library method: the immunoSEQ multiplex PCR assay. For most patients, genomic DNA was isolated with the Qiagen DNeasy Blood and Tissue Kit and shipped frozen to Adaptive Biotechnologies for TCR sequencing. For most patients, high-throughput TCR-beta CDR3 sequencing of genomic DNA was performed by Adaptive Biotechnologies. Processing in the source paper ran as follows. TCR sequencing data were retrieved from Adaptive's ImmunoSEQ software for 15 to 20 patients, whereas a few other patients were processed with MiXCR and VDJtools. To correct CD4 versus CD8 sorting errors, any sequence found in both subsets at a frequency ratio below 5:1 was removed. CDR3 nucleotide sequences shared by donor and recipient were removed because the origin of these sequences could not be assigned. Alloreactive clones required at least 2-fold expansion over unstimulated cells and minimum CFSE-low frequency of 0.002% (template counts) or 0.001% (read counts). Clones were considered mappable if detected in sequenced pre-transplant spleen, lymph node, or MLR CFSE-low populations of the donor or recipient. Cumulative frequency of alloreactive clones was calculated as a percentage of all sequences weighted by copy number. In its TCRdb copy, this immuneACCESS table keeps in-frame sequences only and misses some clones. Where compared with another copy, unresolved V genes explain less than half of these, and the others have no known cause. V, J and clone size are those of that table, while D and trimming were read from the DNA. The table for this sample lists around 21,000 clones; around 40% of them were counted only once. The ten largest make up roughly 2% of the sample.

Comments on this clone: Base qualities were left out, and no much larger clone turns up one base away.

What this sample's time point label stands for: cells obtained before transplantation from donor or recipient. In mixed lymphocyte reactions, some 200,000 CFSE-labeled pre-transplant responders were plated with some 200,000 irradiated violet-dye-labeled stimulators and cultured for less than seven days. Proliferating CD3+CD4+CFSE-low and CD3+CD8+CFSE-low responder cells were FACS-sorted on a BD Influx sorter after the mixed lymphocyte reaction. In the germline V gene, CDR1 corresponds to MNHEY and CDR2 to SVGAGI. The CDR3 starts with the cysteine, ends with the phenylalanine, and has 14 residues. The read is trimmed to its CDR3 DNA, 42 bases read in frame from base 1. V loses 2 bases of germline sequence and J loses 2 bases, and the interval between the two ends is 10 bases.

The sequences come from alloreactive CD4+ T cells from a mixed lymphocyte reaction culture, collected before transplantation. The sample's cell subset or site label, in plain terms: CFSE-low proliferating T cells sorted from approximately six-day pre-transplant mixed lymphocyte reaction (GvH or HvG direction). The sequence is built from TRBV6-5 and TRBJ2-7, and possibly TRBD1, on 5 matching bases. This sequence was found in a human patient who was an organ donor for intestinal transplantation. CDR3 loop: CASSYGRATYEQYF. The DNA sequence is as follows: TGTGCCAGCAGTTACGGCAGGGCTACCTACGAGCAGTACTTC.